The 2 T cell receptor beta chains below come from one sample, sequenced in a study of blood T cell repertoires in COVID-19 (TCRdb year 2020). The library was generated by the immunoSEQ multiplex PCR assay. In its TCRdb copy, this immuneACCESS table keeps in-frame sequences only and misses some clones. Where compared with another copy, unresolved V genes explain less than half of these, and the others have no known cause. The sample table records around 200,000 clones; about 85% of these occur just once. Clones ranked in the top ten supply around 4.9% of the sample. Specimen: peripheral blood. Receptor source: a woman aged 80 or over with acute or convalescent COVID-19.

This clone occurred a few times. The rearrangement links TRBV29-1 to TRBJ2-1; maybe TRBD2 (5 bases). There are 16 residues in the CDR3. V was clipped by 5 bases and J by 2 bases, with 19 bases between them. Germline loops: CDR1 SQVTM, CDR2 ANQGSEA. CDR3 residues: CSVLVRAGKAYNEQFF. CDR3 nucleotide sequence: TGCAGCGTTTTGGTCCGGGCGGGTAAGGCCTACAATGAGCAGTTCTTC.

This chain connects TRBV2 to TRBJ2-5; weak D call: TRBD2 (6 bases). This CDR3 has 14 amino acids. CDR1 and CDR2 from the germline V gene are SNHLY and FYNNEI. V was clipped by 3 bases and J by 3 bases, with 11 bases between them. DNA of the CDR3: TGTGCCAGCAGTGACCGGGGCGGGGAAGAGACCCAGTACTTC. Its protein is CASSDRGGEETQYF. Drawing the rest from reference TRBV2 and TRBJ2-5, the complete variable domain is EPEVTQTPSHQVTQMGQEVILRCVPISNHLYFYWYRQILGQKVEFLVSFYNNEISEKSEIFDDQFSVERPDGSNFTLKIRSTKLEDSAMYFCASSDRGGEETQYFGPGTRLLVL.